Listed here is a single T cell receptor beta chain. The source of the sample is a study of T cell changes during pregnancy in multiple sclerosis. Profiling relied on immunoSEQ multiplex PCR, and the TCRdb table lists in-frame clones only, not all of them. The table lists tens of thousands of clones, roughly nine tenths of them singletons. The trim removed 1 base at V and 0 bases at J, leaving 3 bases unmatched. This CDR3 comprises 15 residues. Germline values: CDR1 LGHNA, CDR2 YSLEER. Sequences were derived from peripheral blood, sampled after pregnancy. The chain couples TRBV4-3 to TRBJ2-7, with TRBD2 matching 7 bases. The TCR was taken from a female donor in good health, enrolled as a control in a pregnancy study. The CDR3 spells CASSQGGSGSYEQYF. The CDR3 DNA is TGCGCCAGCAGCCAAGGCGGGAGCGGCTCCTACGAGCAGTACTTC.